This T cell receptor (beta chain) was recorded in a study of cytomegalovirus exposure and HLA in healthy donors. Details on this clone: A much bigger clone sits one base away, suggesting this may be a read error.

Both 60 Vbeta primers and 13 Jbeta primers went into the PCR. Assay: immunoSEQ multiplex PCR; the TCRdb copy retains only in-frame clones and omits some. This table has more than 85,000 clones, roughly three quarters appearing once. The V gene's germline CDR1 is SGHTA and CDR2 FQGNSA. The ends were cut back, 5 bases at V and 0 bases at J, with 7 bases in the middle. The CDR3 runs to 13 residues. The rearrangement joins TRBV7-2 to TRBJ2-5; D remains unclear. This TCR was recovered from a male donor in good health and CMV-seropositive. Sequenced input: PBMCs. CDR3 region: CASSPDYQETQYF. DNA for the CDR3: TGTGCCAGCAGCCCCGACTACCAAGAGACCCAGTACTTC.